What follows are 6 T cell receptor beta chains derived from one specimen sequenced in a study of blood T cell repertoires in COVID-19 (TCRdb year 2020). Library preparation employed the immunoSEQ multiplex PCR assay. Sourced from immuneACCESS, this table was stored by TCRdb with only in-frame sequences that have V and J called. A share of the clones is absent; for the studies checked, an unresolved V gene accounts for under half, and the remainder has no known explanation. Here the sample has 100,000 to 150,000 clones; over 75% occur a single time. Around 30% of the sample is in the top ten clones. Sequenced material: peripheral blood. The source of these receptors is a man between 70 and 80 years old with active or convalescent COVID-19.

The rearrangement links TRBV14 to TRBJ1-5; the D gene is possibly TRBD1 (5 bases). Trimming shortened V by 1 base and J by 5 bases, and 21 bases separated the two germline ends. The CDR3 has 18 residues. Germline values: CDR1 SGHDN, CDR2 FVKESK. For the CDR3, the DNA is TGTGCCAGCAGCCAAGTTCGAGACAGACTGTGGAAGTATCAGCCCCAGCATTTT. This encodes CASSQVRDRLWKYQPQHF.

This chain uses TRBV20-1 with TRBJ2-5; D might be TRBD2 (6 bases). Germline V gives CDR1 DFQATT, CDR2 SNEGSKA (reference sequence). The CDR3 contains 12 residues. Deletions cut 3 bases from V and 4 bases from J, with 9 bases between. CDR3: CSASDGGETQYF. For the CDR3, the DNA is TGCAGTGCTAGTGACGGGGGAGAGACCCAGTACTTC.

DNA for the CDR3: TGTGCCACCAGTGACGCTCAGACAGGGAGTAGGAAGATTGTGAACACTGAAGCTTTCTTT. Residues: CATSDAQTGSRKIVNTEAFF. The V and J genes are TRBV24-1 and TRBJ1-1; 7 bases fit TRBD1. The length of the CDR3 is 20 residues. With 4 bases clipped from V and 0 bases from J, the junction kept 19 bases outside the gene matches. CDR1 is KGHDR, CDR2 SFDVKD, per germline.

The rearrangement uses TRBV6-2 or TRBV6-3 and TRBJ2-1; D is perhaps TRBD2 (6 bases). The CDR3 consists of 11 residues. V dropped 6 bases and J dropped 8 bases, with 8 bases sitting between them. CDR1 and CDR2 from the germline V gene are MNHEY and SVGEGT. CDR3 sequence (DNA): TGTGCCAGCAGCGGGAGACATGAGCAGTTCTTC. It encodes CASSGRHEQFF.

As DNA, the CDR3 is TGTGCCAGCAGCCCCACCCTCAGGGGTTCTAATGAAAAACTGTTTTTT. Translation: CASSPTLRGSNEKLFF. The V gene is TRBV28, the J gene TRBJ1-4, with a possible D match to TRBD1 (6 bases). Trimming took off 6 bases at V and 3 bases at J, with 17 bases between the two ends. Germline CDR1 reads MDHEN; CDR2 reads SYDVKM. This CDR3 contains 16 residues.

The gene calls are TRBV5-6 and TRBJ2-5, with a tentative D call TRBD1 (6 bases). Germline V gene sequence: CDR1 SGHDT, CDR2 YYEEEE. CDR3 length equals 14 residues. Trimming removed 6 bases from V and 0 bases from J, with 12 bases in between. The CDR3: CASTYGTNQETQYF. The CDR3 DNA is TGTGCCAGCACCTACGGGACAAACCAAGAGACCCAGTACTTC.